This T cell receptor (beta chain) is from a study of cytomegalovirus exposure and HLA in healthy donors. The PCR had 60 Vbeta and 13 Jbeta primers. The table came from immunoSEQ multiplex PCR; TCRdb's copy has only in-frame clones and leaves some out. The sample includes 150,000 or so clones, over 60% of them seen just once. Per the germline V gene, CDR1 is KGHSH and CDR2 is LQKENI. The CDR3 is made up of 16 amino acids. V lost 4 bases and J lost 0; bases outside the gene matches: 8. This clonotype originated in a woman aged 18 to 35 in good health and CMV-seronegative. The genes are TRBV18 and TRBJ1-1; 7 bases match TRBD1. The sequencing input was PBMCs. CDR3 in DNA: TGTGCCAGCTCACGTTCATGGGACAGCATGAACACTGAAGCTTTCTTT. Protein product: CASSRSWDSMNTEAFF. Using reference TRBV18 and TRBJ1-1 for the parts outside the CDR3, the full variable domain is NAGVMQNPRHLVRRRGQEARLRCSPMKGHSHVYWYRQLPEEGLKFMVYLQKENIIDESGMPKERFSAEFPKEGPSILRIQQVVRGDSAAYFCASSRSWDSMNTEAFFGQGTRLTVV.